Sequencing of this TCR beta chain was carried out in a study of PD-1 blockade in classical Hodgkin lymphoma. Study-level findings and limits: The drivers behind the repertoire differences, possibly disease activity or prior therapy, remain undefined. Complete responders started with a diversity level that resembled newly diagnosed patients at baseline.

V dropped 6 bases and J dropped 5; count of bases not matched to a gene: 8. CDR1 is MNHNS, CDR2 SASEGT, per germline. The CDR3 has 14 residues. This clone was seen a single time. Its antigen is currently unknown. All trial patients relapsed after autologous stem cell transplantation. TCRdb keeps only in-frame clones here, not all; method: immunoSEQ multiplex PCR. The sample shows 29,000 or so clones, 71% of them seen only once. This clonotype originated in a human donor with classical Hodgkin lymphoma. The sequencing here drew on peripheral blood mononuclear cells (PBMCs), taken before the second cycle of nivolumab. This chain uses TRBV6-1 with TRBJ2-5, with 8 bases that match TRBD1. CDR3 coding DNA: TGTGCCAGCAGCAAGACAGGGGAGTTTGAGACCCAGTACTTC. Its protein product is CASSKTGEFETQYF.